This TCR beta chain derives from a study of cytomegalovirus exposure and HLA in healthy donors. Repertoires were generated with immunoSEQ multiplex PCR, while TCRdb's copy carries only in-frame clones and drops some. The sample holds about 160,000 clones; around 85% are singletons and the top ten take approximately 2.3%. Germline V lookup: CDR1 SGDLS, CDR2 YYNGEE. This CDR3 has 16 residues. V shed 4 bases and J 2 bases; nucleotides not matched to a gene: 4. Material: PBMCs. The chain has TRBV9 and TRBJ2-3, with 13 bases lining up with TRBD2. This clonotype was sampled from a man aged 25-45 years in good health and CMV-seropositive. The CDR3, as DNA: TGTGCCAGCAGCCTTGGACTAGCGGGGGACACAGATACGCAGTATTTT. Amino acid sequence: CASSLGLAGDTDTQYF.